This T cell receptor beta chain was recorded in a study of PD-1 blockade in classical Hodgkin lymphoma. This CDR3 has 13 amino acids. With 8 bases clipped from V and 2 bases from J, the junction kept 6 bases outside the gene matches. The germline CDR1 and CDR2 sequences are SNHLY and FYNNEI. Each and every patient relapsed after autologous stem cell transplantation, and patients got differing brentuximab vedotin exposure. Repertoires were generated with immunoSEQ multiplex PCR, while TCRdb's copy carries only in-frame clones and drops some. The sample carries 15,000 to 20,000 clones, roughly 67% recorded once.

This rearrangement joins TRBV2 to TRBJ2-7; 7 bases line up with TRBD1. Sequenced material: peripheral blood mononuclear cells (PBMCs), taken before the second cycle of nivolumab. The TCR sequence derives from a human donor with classical Hodgkin lymphoma. The CDR3 reads CASGGQQAYEQYF. CDR3 DNA: TGTGCCAGCGGGGGACAGCAAGCCTACGAGCAGTACTTC. The full variable domain, its missing parts supplied by reference TRBV2 and TRBJ2-7, is EPEVTQTPSHQVTQMGQEVILRCVPISNHLYFYWYRQILGQKVEFLVSFYNNEISEKSEIFDDQFSVERPDGSNFTLKIRSTKLEDSAMYFCASGGQQAYEQYFGPGTRLTVT.